This TCR beta chain is from a study of blood T cell repertoires in COVID-19. V lost 3 bases, J lost 2 bases, and 11 bases stayed unmatched. This CDR3 has 16 residues. Germline assignment: CDR1 SQVTM and CDR2 ANQGSEA. The data were produced by immunoSEQ multiplex PCR, yet TCRdb's version contains in-frame clones alone and is incomplete. The repertoire holds about 200,000 clones, with approximately 81% as singletons. This TCR came from a woman of 80 years or more with acute or convalescent COVID-19. The chain joins TRBV29-1 to TRBJ2-3; the match to TRBD2 covers 7 bases. Sequences were obtained from peripheral blood. The CDR3 here is CSVEGRVSGPTDTQYF. CDR3 nucleotide sequence: TGCAGCGTTGAGGGGAGGGTTAGCGGACCCACAGATACGCAGTATTTT.